These T cell receptor beta chains were read from a single sample in a study of blood T cells in healthy people across ages. TCRdb ran MiXCR on the 5' RACE reads and lists one entry per CDR3 protein. Among 650,000 to 1,000,000 distinct CDR3 sequences, around 34% were seen once, and the ten largest hold over 10%. Material: blood. The source is a man between 18 and 35 years old in good health. Both conserved end residues are part of each CDR3. The order of the fields is J gene, D gene, clone size, V gene, CDR3 DNA, CDR3 protein. The D gene is left open where the match is weak. Size values are once, few and many counts, or a class for expanded clones, and some rows have none.

j_gene: TRBJ2-1
d_gene: TRBD2
abundance: .
v_gene: TRBV4-2
CDR3nt: TGTGCCAGCAGCCGTCGAGAAGAGATTGGGACTAGCGGCTACAATGAGCAGTTCTTC
CDR3aa: CASSRREEIGTSGYNEQFF

j_gene: TRBJ2-1
d_gene: TRBD2
abundance: .
v_gene: TRBV6-6
CDR3nt: TGTGCCAGCAGTCAGAAGCGGGGGGGTTACAATGAGCAGTTCTTC
CDR3aa: CASSQKRGGYNEQFF

j_gene: TRBJ1-2
d_gene: .
abundance: .
v_gene: TRBV2
CDR3nt: TGTGCCAGCAGTGGACCAGGGTTAGGCTACACCTTC
CDR3aa: CASSGPGLGYTF

j_gene: TRBJ2-7
d_gene: TRBD1
abundance: few
v_gene: TRBV6-2/TRBV6-3
CDR3nt: TGTGCCAGCAGTTGGACAGGCTACAACGAGCAGTACTTC
CDR3aa: CASSWTGYNEQYF

j_gene: TRBJ2-3
d_gene: TRBD2
abundance: once
v_gene: TRBV4-2
CDR3nt: TGTGCCAGCAGCCCCGCCGGGAGCGGGGGGGCCCGAGATACGCAGTATTTT
CDR3aa: CASSPAGSGGARDTQYF

j_gene: TRBJ2-7
d_gene: .
abundance: few
v_gene: TRBV6-2/TRBV6-3
CDR3nt: TGTGCCAGCAGGAAAGAAGGGGGACCCTACGAGCAGTACTTC
CDR3aa: CASRKEGGPYEQYF

j_gene: TRBJ1-5
d_gene: .
abundance: .
v_gene: TRBV20-1
CDR3nt: TGCAGTGCTCGAAATGGGCAGCCCCAGCATTTT
CDR3aa: CSARNGQPQHF

j_gene: TRBJ2-3
d_gene: TRBD1
abundance: .
v_gene: TRBV27
CDR3nt: TGTGCCAGCAGTTTTCGACAGGGTGCCATCACAGATACGCAGTATTTT
CDR3aa: CASSFRQGAITDTQYF

j_gene: TRBJ1-4
d_gene: TRBD1
abundance: .
v_gene: TRBV4-1
CDR3nt: TGCGCCAGCAGGAATGGGACAGCTAATGAAAAACTGTTTTTT
CDR3aa: CASRNGTANEKLFF

j_gene: TRBJ2-2
d_gene: TRBD1
abundance: .
v_gene: TRBV5-1
CDR3nt: TGCGCCAGCAGCTTTCGGACAGGGTCTACCGGGGAGCTGTTTTTT
CDR3aa: CASSFRTGSTGELFF

j_gene: TRBJ2-2
d_gene: TRBD1
abundance: few
v_gene: TRBV7-2
CDR3nt: TGTGCCAGCAGCCCGTCGACAGGGGGCAGCGGGGAGCTGTTTTTT
CDR3aa: CASSPSTGGSGELFF

j_gene: TRBJ2-5
d_gene: TRBD2
abundance: few
v_gene: TRBV6-2/TRBV6-3
CDR3nt: TGTGCCAGCAGTTACGGACTAGCGGCAATCCAAGAGACCCAGTACTTC
CDR3aa: CASSYGLAAIQETQYF

j_gene: TRBJ1-2
d_gene: TRBD1
abundance: many
v_gene: TRBV7-9
CDR3nt: TGTGCCAGCAGCTCAACAGGGGCCGCTAACTATGGCTACACCTTC
CDR3aa: CASSSTGAANYGYTF

j_gene: TRBJ1-5
d_gene: TRBD1
abundance: .
v_gene: TRBV6-2/TRBV6-3
CDR3nt: TGTGCCAGCAGGTTAAGGGAGCAGGGGGCCGACAAGTATAGCAATCCGCCCCAGCATTTT
CDR3aa: CASRLREQGADKYSNPPQHF

j_gene: TRBJ2-7
d_gene: .
abundance: .
v_gene: TRBV29-1
CDR3nt: TGCAGCGCCGAGACGGGAACCTACGAGCAGTACTTC
CDR3aa: CSAETGTYEQYF

j_gene: TRBJ2-7
d_gene: TRBD2
abundance: few
v_gene: TRBV3-1
CDR3nt: TGTGCCAGCAGGGCTAGCGGGGGACCCAATGAGCAGTACTTC
CDR3aa: CASRASGGPNEQYF

j_gene: TRBJ2-5
d_gene: TRBD1
abundance: many
v_gene: TRBV27
CDR3nt: TGTGCCAGCAGTTTATCGGCAGGGGGCTTTATGGAGACCCAGTACTTC
CDR3aa: CASSLSAGGFMETQYF

j_gene: TRBJ2-3
d_gene: .
abundance: few
v_gene: TRBV10-3
CDR3nt: TGTGCCATCAGTGAGTCGAACCCCAGGTGGGGGGCCACAGATACGCAGTATTTT
CDR3aa: CAISESNPRWGATDTQYF

j_gene: TRBJ2-4
d_gene: TRBD2
abundance: .
v_gene: TRBV27
CDR3nt: TGTGCCAGCAGTCCTGGGACTAGCGGGATCAAAAACATTCAGTACTTC
CDR3aa: CASSPGTSGIKNIQYF

j_gene: TRBJ1-6
d_gene: .
abundance: many
v_gene: TRBV12-3/TRBV12-4
CDR3nt: TGTGCCAGCAGTTTGGTCAAGCATAATTCACCCCTCCACTTT
CDR3aa: CASSLVKHNSPLHF

j_gene: TRBJ2-2
d_gene: .
abundance: few
v_gene: TRBV6-5
CDR3nt: TGTGCCAGCAGTTATAACAGGGAGGCCACCGGGGAGCTGTTTTTT
CDR3aa: CASSYNREATGELFF

j_gene: TRBJ2-7
d_gene: .
abundance: .
v_gene: TRBV6-2/TRBV6-3
CDR3nt: TGTGCCAGCAGTGGGTCGGCATCCTACGAGCAGTACTTC
CDR3aa: CASSGSASYEQYF

j_gene: TRBJ1-1
d_gene: .
abundance: .
v_gene: TRBV6-2/TRBV6-3
CDR3nt: TGTGCCAGCAGGGGGGGAAGATGGGGGTCTGAAGCTTTCTTT
CDR3aa: CASRGGRWGSEAFF

j_gene: TRBJ1-1
d_gene: .
abundance: few
v_gene: TRBV12-3/TRBV12-4
CDR3nt: TGTGCCAGCAGTCCAAGAACCTATGAAGCTTTCTTT
CDR3aa: CASSPRTYEAFF

j_gene: TRBJ1-2
d_gene: .
abundance: many
v_gene: TRBV20-1
CDR3nt: TGCAGTGCTAGTGGATACCAACTGTACTATGGCTACACCTTC
CDR3aa: CSASGYQLYYGYTF

j_gene: TRBJ2-5
d_gene: TRBD2
abundance: .
v_gene: TRBV12-3/TRBV12-4
CDR3nt: TGTGCCAGCAGTTTAGGTAGCGGGGGGGCCGGCGAGACCCAGTACTTC
CDR3aa: CASSLGSGGAGETQYF

j_gene: TRBJ1-6
d_gene: .
abundance: .
v_gene: TRBV10-3
CDR3nt: TGTGCCATCAAAGGGGGAGACGGGAGCCCCTATAATTCACCCCTCCACTTT
CDR3aa: CAIKGGDGSPYNSPLHF

j_gene: TRBJ1-6
d_gene: TRBD1
abundance: few
v_gene: TRBV4-3
CDR3nt: TGCGCCAGCAGCCGGGACAGGAGCTCCTATAATTCACCCCTCCACTTT
CDR3aa: CASSRDRSSYNSPLHF

j_gene: TRBJ2-1
d_gene: TRBD2
abundance: .
v_gene: TRBV12-3/TRBV12-4
CDR3nt: TGTGCCAGCGGTTTGGGGGGGGTAACCTACAATGAGCAGTTCTTC
CDR3aa: CASGLGGVTYNEQFF

j_gene: TRBJ2-1
d_gene: TRBD1
abundance: .
v_gene: TRBV4-2
CDR3nt: TGTGCCAGCAGCCACTGGACAGGGAGGTATGAGCAGTTCTTC
CDR3aa: CASSHWTGRYEQFF

j_gene: TRBJ1-2
d_gene: .
abundance: .
v_gene: TRBV9
CDR3nt: TGTGCCTGCAGCGTTGGGGGGACTAACTATGGCTACACCTTC
CDR3aa: CACSVGGTNYGYTF

j_gene: TRBJ1-2
d_gene: TRBD1
abundance: .
v_gene: TRBV7-9
CDR3nt: TGTGCCAGCAGGGGGAGGGGGCCAAACTATGGCTACACCTTC
CDR3aa: CASRGRGPNYGYTF

j_gene: TRBJ1-2
d_gene: TRBD1
abundance: .
v_gene: TRBV20-1
CDR3nt: TGCAGTGCTAGGGGGACAGGGGGAAACTATGGCTACACCTTC
CDR3aa: CSARGTGGNYGYTF

j_gene: TRBJ1-5
d_gene: .
abundance: .
v_gene: TRBV2
CDR3nt: TGTGCCAGCAGCGAGGATCAGAGCAATCAGCCCCAGCATTTT
CDR3aa: CASSEDQSNQPQHF

j_gene: TRBJ2-3
d_gene: TRBD1
abundance: .
v_gene: TRBV7-9
CDR3nt: TGTGCCAGCAGCCTAACGACAGGGGTGGCAGATACGCAGTATTTT
CDR3aa: CASSLTTGVADTQYF

j_gene: TRBJ2-3
d_gene: .
abundance: few
v_gene: TRBV4-1
CDR3nt: TGCGCCAGCAGCCAAACCAGGGCTACTAGCACAGATACGCAGTATTTT
CDR3aa: CASSQTRATSTDTQYF

j_gene: TRBJ2-3
d_gene: TRBD2
abundance: few
v_gene: TRBV7-2
CDR3nt: TGTGCCAGCACCCCCCAGCGGGGGGGCACCGCAGATACGCAGTATTTT
CDR3aa: CASTPQRGGTADTQYF

j_gene: TRBJ2-5
d_gene: .
abundance: many
v_gene: TRBV9
CDR3nt: TGTGCCAGCAGCGTAGGTAACGTCCAAGAGACCCAGTACTTC
CDR3aa: CASSVGNVQETQYF

j_gene: TRBJ2-5
d_gene: .
abundance: .
v_gene: TRBV12-3/TRBV12-4
CDR3nt: TGTGCCAGCAGTGCCCAGGGGCAGCCCCCAGAGACCCAGTACTTC
CDR3aa: CASSAQGQPPETQYF

j_gene: TRBJ2-3
d_gene: .
abundance: many
v_gene: TRBV12-3/TRBV12-4
CDR3nt: TGTGCCAGCAGTTCGGCAGATACGCAGTATTTT
CDR3aa: CASSSADTQYF

j_gene: TRBJ1-1
d_gene: .
abundance: .
v_gene: TRBV4-2
CDR3nt: TGTGCCAGCAGCCCCACAAGAAGGGATAACACTGAAGCTTTCTTT
CDR3aa: CASSPTRRDNTEAFF

j_gene: TRBJ2-3
d_gene: .
abundance: many
v_gene: TRBV7-2
CDR3nt: TGTGCCAGCAGCTCACAAGATACTCCGCTCACAGATACGCAGTATTTT
CDR3aa: CASSSQDTPLTDTQYF

j_gene: TRBJ2-7
d_gene: .
abundance: few
v_gene: TRBV29-1
CDR3nt: TGCAGCGTTGTTTCCCGCAGCCCTTCCTACGAGCAGTACTTC
CDR3aa: CSVVSRSPSYEQYF

j_gene: TRBJ1-1
d_gene: TRBD1
abundance: .
v_gene: TRBV6-6
CDR3nt: TGTGCCAGCAGTTACAGCCCGACAGGGAAAACTGAAGCTTTCTTT
CDR3aa: CASSYSPTGKTEAFF